This T cell receptor (beta chain) was profiled in a study of vaccination effects on CD4 cells after COVID-19. Before sequencing took place, the ViraFEST assay used viral peptide pools to expand antigen-specific CD4+ T cells. The culture ran for approximately 11 days before CD4+ T cells were isolated. Vaccinated recipients, who were negative for nucleocapsid antibodies, had no history of SARS-CoV-2 infection. Every well housed 1.5 million to 2 million PBMC, which grew in culture alongside around 10 IU/ml IL-2 and around 10 ug/ml peptides. TCRdb's copy holds only in-frame clones and misses some; the assay was immunoSEQ multiplex PCR. This sample yields tens of thousands of clones, of which less than 80% are seen a single time; around 3.5% belongs to the top ten. Points on this clone: Its antigen is not known.

This CDR3 has 11 amino acids. Deletions cut 6 bases from V and 3 bases from J, with 5 bases between. Germline CDR1 ENHRY, CDR2 SYGVKD. The material was CD4+ T cells from PBMCs cultured with SARS-CoV-2 spike peptides, obtained before COVID-19 vaccination. The chain uses TRBV10-3 and TRBJ1-2, with D unresolved. This clonotype originated in a human donor who received a COVID-19 vaccine. The CDR3 sequence: CAIRDDYGYTF. In DNA, the CDR3 is TGTGCCATCAGGGACGACTATGGCTACACCTTC.